This TCR beta chain derives from a study of T-cell reconstitution after alpha-beta-depleted transplantation in children (TCRdb year 2016). Context from the whole study: The study quantitatively tracked T-cell immune reconstitution after TCRalphabeta/CD19-depleted allogeneic hematopoietic cell transplantation in children using TCR repertoire profiling. The paper as a whole reports these results and caveats: The apparently early recovery of alphabetaT-cell counts about two months after transplant reportedly depended on only several hundred rapidly expanded clones that came from non-depleted graft cells. Hyperexpanded clone frequencies declined over subsequent months; after one year, T-cell counts and TCRbeta diversity were mostly attributed to newly produced T cells. In some patients, the high TCRbeta diversity seen at day 60 was put down to recipient T cells and intrathymic progenitors that had survived conditioning.

Libraries were prepared through PCR. TCRdb shows the sequencer as Illumina HiSeq 2500. TCR library preparation used molecular barcoding, with unique molecular identifiers applied to normalize quantification of the TCRbeta repertoire. TCRdb reprocessing: public reads trimmed at Q25 with fastp, clones called with MiXCR, in-frame beta chains kept. Every CDR3 protein is listed once, alongside the most common genes and DNA of its rows. The sample records about 1,000,000 distinct CDR3 sequences, roughly 29% of which are singletons. Roughly 28% of the sample belongs to the ten largest clones. Comments on this clonotype: No antigen is known for it. No per-base quality is available; no much larger clone lies one base away.

The treatment or condition label corresponds to: allogeneic hematopoietic cell transplantation with graft depleted of TCRalphabeta T cells and CD19 B cells. The children who served as transplant recipients had been given grafts of TCRalphabeta/CD19-depleted allogeneic hematopoietic cells. Spanning cysteine to phenylalanine, the CDR3 consists of 15 amino acids. The retained sequence is limited to the CDR3, 45 bases, with the frame set at the first base. CDR1 LNHNV and CDR2 YYDKDF are derived from the germline V gene (reference sequence). The junction shows trimming of 3 bases on V and 4 bases on J, and the gene matches do not reach 8 bases of it.

This material consisted of PBMCs, mostly from graft donor cells, taken 360 days after TCRalphabeta/CD19-depleted stem cell transplant. The V gene is TRBV15 and the J gene is TRBJ2-7, and 8 junctional nucleotides match TRBD1. The clonotype originates from a boy in the first two years of life who had a stem cell transplant for SCID, so the T cells may come from the graft donor. Here the CDR3 is given as CATSSDGQGAYEQYF. Read as DNA, the sequence is TGTGCCACCAGCAGCGACGGGCAGGGGGCATACGAGCAGTACTTC. Extended through the reference TRBV15 and TRBJ2-7 proteins, this CDR3 yields the full variable domain: DAMVIQNPRYQVTQFGKPVTLSCSQTLNHNVMYWYQQKSSQAPKLLFHYYDKDFNNEADTPDNFQSRRPNTSFCFLDIRSPGLGDTAMYLCATSSDGQGAYEQYFGPGTRLTVT.